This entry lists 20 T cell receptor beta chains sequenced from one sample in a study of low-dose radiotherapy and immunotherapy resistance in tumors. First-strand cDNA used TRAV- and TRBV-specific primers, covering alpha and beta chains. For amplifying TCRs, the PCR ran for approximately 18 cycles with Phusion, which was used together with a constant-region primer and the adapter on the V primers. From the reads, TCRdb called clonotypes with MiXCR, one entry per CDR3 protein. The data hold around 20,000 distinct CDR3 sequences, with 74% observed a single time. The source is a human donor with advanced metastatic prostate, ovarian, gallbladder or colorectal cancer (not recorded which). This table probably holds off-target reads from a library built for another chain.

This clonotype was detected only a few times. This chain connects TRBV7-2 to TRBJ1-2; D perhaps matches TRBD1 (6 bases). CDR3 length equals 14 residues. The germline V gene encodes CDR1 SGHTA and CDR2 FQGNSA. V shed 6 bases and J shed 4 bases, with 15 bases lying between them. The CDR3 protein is CASSQTGYFYGYTF. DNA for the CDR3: TGTGCCAGCAGTCAAACAGGGTACTTCTATGGCTACACCTTC.

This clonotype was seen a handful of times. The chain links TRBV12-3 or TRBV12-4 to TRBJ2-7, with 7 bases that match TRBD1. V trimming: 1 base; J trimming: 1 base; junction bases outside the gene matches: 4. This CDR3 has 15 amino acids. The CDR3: CASSLDGTASYEQYF. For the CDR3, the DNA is TGTGCCAGCAGTTTAGATGGGACAGCTTCCTACGAGCAGTACTTC.

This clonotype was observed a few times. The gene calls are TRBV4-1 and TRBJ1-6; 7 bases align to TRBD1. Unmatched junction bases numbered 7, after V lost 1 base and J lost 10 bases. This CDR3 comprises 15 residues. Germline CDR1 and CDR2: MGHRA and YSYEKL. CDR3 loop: CASSQAETGFSPLHF. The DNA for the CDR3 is TGCGCCAGCAGCCAAGCCGAGACAGGGTTCTCACCCCTCCACTTT.

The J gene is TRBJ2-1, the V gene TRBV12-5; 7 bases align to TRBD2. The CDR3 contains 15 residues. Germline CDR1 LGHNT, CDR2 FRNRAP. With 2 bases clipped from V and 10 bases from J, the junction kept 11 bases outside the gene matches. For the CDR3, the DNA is TGTGCTAGTGGTTTGATTGGCGGGAGATCTCGGGAGCAGTTCTTC. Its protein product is CASGLIGGRSREQFF.

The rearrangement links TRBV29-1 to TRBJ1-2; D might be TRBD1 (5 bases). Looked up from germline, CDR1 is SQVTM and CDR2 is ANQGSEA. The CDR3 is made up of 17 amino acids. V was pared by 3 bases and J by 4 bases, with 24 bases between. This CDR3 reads CSVDAGTARPYGYGYTF. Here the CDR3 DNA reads TGCAGCGTTGATGCCGGGACTGCCAGACCTTATGGCTATGGCTACACCTTC.

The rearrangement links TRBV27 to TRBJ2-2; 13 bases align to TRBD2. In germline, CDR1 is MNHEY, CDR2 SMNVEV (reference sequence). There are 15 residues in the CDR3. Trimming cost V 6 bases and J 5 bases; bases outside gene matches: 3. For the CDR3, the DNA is TGTGCCAGCAGCCCACTAGCGGGAGGGACCGGGGAGCTGTTTTTT. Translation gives CASSPLAGGTGELFF.

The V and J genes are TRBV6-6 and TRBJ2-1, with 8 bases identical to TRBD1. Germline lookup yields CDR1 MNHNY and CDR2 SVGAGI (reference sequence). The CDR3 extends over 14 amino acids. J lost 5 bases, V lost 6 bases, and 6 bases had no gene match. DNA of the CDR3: TGTGCCAGCAGGAGGCAGGGGGCGGACAATGAGCAGTTCTTC. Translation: CASRRQGADNEQFF.

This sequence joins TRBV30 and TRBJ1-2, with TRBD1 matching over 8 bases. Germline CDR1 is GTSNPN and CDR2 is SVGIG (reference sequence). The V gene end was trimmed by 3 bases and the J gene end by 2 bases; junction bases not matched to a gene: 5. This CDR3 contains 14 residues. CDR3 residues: CAWRAGGGNYGYTF. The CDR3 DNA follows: TGTGCCTGGAGAGCAGGGGGCGGAAACTATGGCTACACCTTC. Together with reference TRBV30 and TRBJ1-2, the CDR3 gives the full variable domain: SQTIHQWPATLVQPVGSPLSLECTVEGTSNPNLYWYRQAAGRGLQLLFYSVGIGQISSEVPQNLSASRPQDRQFILSSKKLLLSDSGFYLCAWRAGGGNYGYTFGSGTRLTVV.

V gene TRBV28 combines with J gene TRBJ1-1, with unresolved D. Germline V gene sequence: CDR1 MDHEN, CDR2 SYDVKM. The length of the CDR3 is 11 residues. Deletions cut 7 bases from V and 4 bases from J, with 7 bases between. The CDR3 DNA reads TGTGCCAGCAATTCGGGCACTGAAGCTTTCTTT. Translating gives CASNSGTEAFF.

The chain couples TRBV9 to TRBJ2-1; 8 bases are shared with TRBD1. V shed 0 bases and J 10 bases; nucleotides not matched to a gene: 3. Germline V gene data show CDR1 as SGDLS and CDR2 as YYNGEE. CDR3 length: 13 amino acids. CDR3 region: CASSVGGQDEQFF. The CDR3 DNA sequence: TGTGCCAGCAGCGTAGGGGGACAGGACGAGCAGTTCTTC.

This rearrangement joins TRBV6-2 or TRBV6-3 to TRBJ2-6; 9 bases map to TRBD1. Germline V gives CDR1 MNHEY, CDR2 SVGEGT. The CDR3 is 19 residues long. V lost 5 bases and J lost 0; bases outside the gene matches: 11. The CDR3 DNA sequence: TGTGCCAGCAGTAGGGAGACCGGGACAGGGATCTCTGGGGCCAACGTCCTGACTTTC. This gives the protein CASSRETGTGISGANVLTF.

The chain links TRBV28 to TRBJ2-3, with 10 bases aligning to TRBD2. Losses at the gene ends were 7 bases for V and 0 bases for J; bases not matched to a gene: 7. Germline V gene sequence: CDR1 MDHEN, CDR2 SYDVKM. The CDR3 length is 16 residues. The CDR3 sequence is CASILAGVASTDTQYF. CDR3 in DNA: TGTGCCAGCATTCTAGCGGGGGTTGCTAGCACAGATACGCAGTATTTT.

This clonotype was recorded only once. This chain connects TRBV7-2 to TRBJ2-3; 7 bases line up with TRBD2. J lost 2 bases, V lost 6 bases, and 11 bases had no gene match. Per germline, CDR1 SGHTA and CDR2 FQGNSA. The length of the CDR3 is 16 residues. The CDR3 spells CASSKREGPPTDTQYF. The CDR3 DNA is TGTGCCAGCAGTAAGCGGGAAGGGCCCCCCACAGATACGCAGTATTTT.

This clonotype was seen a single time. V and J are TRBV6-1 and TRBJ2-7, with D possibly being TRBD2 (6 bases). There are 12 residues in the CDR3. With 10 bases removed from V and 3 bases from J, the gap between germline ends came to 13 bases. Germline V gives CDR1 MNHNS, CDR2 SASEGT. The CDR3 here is CATRGGYYEQYF. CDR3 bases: TGTGCCACCCGTGGGGGGTACTACGAGCAGTACTTC.

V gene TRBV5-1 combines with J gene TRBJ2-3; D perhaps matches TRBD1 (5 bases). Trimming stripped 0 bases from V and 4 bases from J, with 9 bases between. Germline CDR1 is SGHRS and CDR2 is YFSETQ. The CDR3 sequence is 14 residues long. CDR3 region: CASSLAQGADTQYF. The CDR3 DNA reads TGCGCCAGCAGCTTGGCCCAGGGCGCAGATACGCAGTATTTT.

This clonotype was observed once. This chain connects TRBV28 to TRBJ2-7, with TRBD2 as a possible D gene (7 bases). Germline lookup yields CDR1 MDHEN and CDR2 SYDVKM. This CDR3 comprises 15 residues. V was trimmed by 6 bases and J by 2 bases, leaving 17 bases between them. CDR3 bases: TGTGCCAGCAGCCCTGGGGGGGGCAACACCTACGAGCAGTACTTC. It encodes CASSPGGGNTYEQYF.

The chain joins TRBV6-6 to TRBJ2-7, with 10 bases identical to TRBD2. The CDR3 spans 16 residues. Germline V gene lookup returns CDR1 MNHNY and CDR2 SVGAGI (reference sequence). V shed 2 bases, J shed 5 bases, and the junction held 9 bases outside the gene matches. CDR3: CASSYMASSGSNEQYF. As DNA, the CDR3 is TGTGCCAGCAGTTACATGGCGTCTAGCGGGAGTAACGAGCAGTACTTC.

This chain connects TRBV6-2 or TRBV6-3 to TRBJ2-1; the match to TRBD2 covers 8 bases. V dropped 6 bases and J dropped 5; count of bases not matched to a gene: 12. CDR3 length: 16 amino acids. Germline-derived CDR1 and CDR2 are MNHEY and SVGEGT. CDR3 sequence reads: CASRQTIAGPDNEQFF. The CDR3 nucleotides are TGTGCCAGCAGGCAAACCATAGCGGGGCCAGACAATGAGCAGTTCTTC.

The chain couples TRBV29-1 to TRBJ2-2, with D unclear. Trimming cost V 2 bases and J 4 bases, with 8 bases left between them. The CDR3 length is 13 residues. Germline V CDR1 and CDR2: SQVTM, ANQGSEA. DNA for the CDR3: TGCAGCGTTGAACGTCTATTCACCGGGGAGCTGTTTTTT. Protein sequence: CSVERLFTGELFF.

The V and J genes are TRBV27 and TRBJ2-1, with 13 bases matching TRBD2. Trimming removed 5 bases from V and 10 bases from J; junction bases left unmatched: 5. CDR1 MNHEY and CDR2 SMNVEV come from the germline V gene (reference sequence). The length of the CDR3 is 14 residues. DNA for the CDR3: TGTGCCAGCAGTGTCCGACTAGCGGGGGGCGAGCAGTTCTTC. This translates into CASSVRLAGGEQFF.